This T cell receptor (beta chain) was identified during a study of control samples from healthy donors and cancer patients. Clones were read by immunoSEQ multiplex PCR, and TCRdb kept only the in-frame ones, dropping some. The profile shows about 120,000 clones, just under 95% of them singletons. In germline, CDR1 is LGHNA, CDR2 YNFKEQ. V dropped 1 base and J dropped 3 bases, with 21 bases sitting between them. The CDR3 runs to 18 residues. This TCR was recovered from a man under 40 in good health. The specimen sequenced was blood. J is TRBJ2-5 and V is TRBV4-2, with a possible D match to TRBD2 (6 bases). This chain's CDR3 is CASSQGSGAGMGEETQYF. The CDR3 DNA follows: TGTGCCAGCAGCCAAGGCTCGGGAGCCGGGATGGGTGAAGAGACCCAGTACTTC.